A selection of T cell receptor beta chains follows, all from one sample in a study of shared clonotypes between healthy human individuals. Here immunoSEQ multiplex PCR was the method, and the copy in TCRdb shows in-frame clones only, minus some. The repertoire holds around 640,000 clones, with 90% to 97% as singletons. Specimen: naive CD8+ T cells sorted from blood. The receptors were gathered from a woman in her twenties or thirties in good health. Both conserved end residues are part of each CDR3. D genes are given only for firm matches. Not all rows give a size; the values are once, few, many and, for expanded clones, a class.

clone_size,j_call,v_call,d_call,cdr3_aa,cdr3_nt
-,TRBJ1-6,TRBV7-6,-,CASSLGVRGSNNSPLHF,TGTGCCAGCAGCTTAGGGGTTCGGGGGTCTAATAATTCACCCCTCCACTTT
-,TRBJ1-5,TRBV27,-,CASSPQGSNQPQHF,TGTGCCAGCAGTCCACAAGGGAGCAATCAGCCCCAGCATTTT
-,TRBJ2-7,TRBV28,-,CASMGVYEQYF,TGTGCCAGCATGGGGGTCTACGAGCAGTACTTC
-,TRBJ2-5,TRBV28,-,CASSPFKRAQETQYF,TGTGCCAGCAGTCCGTTTAAGCGGGCCCAAGAGACCCAGTACTTC
-,TRBJ2-7,TRBV7-9,-,CASSEGQPPYEQYF,TGTGCCAGCAGCGAGGGGCAGCCCCCCTACGAGCAGTACTTC
-,TRBJ1-4,TRBV30,-,CAWSVAEAGGEKLFF,TGTGCCTGGAGCGTAGCTGAGGCAGGAGGGGAAAAACTGTTTTTT
-,TRBJ2-7,TRBV6-1,TRBD1,CASSDILGGRVNEQYF,TGTGCCAGCAGTGATATTCTAGGGGGCAGGGTAAACGAGCAGTACTTC
-,TRBJ2-3,TRBV5-1,TRBD2,CASSFGLWESVAGGEADTQYF,TGCGCCAGCAGCTTTGGACTTTGGGAAAGTGTGGCGGGAGGTGAGGCAGATACGCAGTATTTT
-,TRBJ2-1,TRBV11-2,-,CASSFLAYNEQFF,TGTGCCAGCAGCTTTCTCGCGTACAATGAGCAGTTCTTC
-,TRBJ1-2,TRBV27,-,CASSSTNTGFRYGYTF,TGTGCCAGCAGTTCGACTAATACAGGGTTTCGCTATGGCTACACCTTC
few,TRBJ1-1,TRBV2,-,CASSVNEAFF,TGTGCCAGCAGTGTGAATGAAGCTTTCTTT
-,TRBJ2-7,TRBV7-9,TRBD1,CASSLTGQVYEQYF,TGTGCCAGCAGCTTGACAGGGCAAGTCTACGAGCAGTACTTC
-,TRBJ2-7,TRBV27,-,CASVGAGKSSYEQYF,TGTGCCAGCGTTGGAGCGGGTAAGAGCTCCTACGAGCAGTACTTC
-,TRBJ2-7,TRBV27,-,CASSPGQSREQYF,TGTGCCAGCAGTCCGGGCCAGTCGCGGGAGCAGTACTTC
-,TRBJ2-1,TRBV16,TRBD2,CASSHASGEYNEQFF,TGTGCCAGCAGCCACGCTAGCGGGGAATACAATGAGCAGTTCTTC
-,TRBJ2-7,TRBV5-6,-,CASSSLNYEQYF,TGTGCCAGCAGCTCCCTGAACTACGAGCAGTACTTC
-,TRBJ2-7,TRBV19,-,CASSMGQGAQKQYF,TGTGCCAGTAGTATGGGACAAGGAGCGCAGAAGCAGTACTTC
once,TRBJ1-3,TRBV23-1,-,CASSLEQRSGNTIYF,TGCGCCAGCAGTCTGGAACAACGCTCTGGAAACACCATATATTTT
-,TRBJ1-5,TRBV15,-,CATTQGLVSNQPQHF,TGTGCCACCACCCAAGGTTTGGTTAGCAATCAGCCCCAGCATTTT
-,TRBJ2-1,TRBV27,TRBD2,CASSSGTSGRGEQFF,TGTGCCAGCAGCTCCGGGACTAGCGGGAGAGGGGAGCAGTTCTTC
-,TRBJ2-7,TRBV20-1,TRBD1,CSAREGQEQYF,TGCAGTGCTAGAGAGGGACAGGAGCAGTACTTC
-,TRBJ2-7,TRBV13,-,CASSLGGAGSYEQYF,TGTGCCAGCAGCTTAGGAGGGGCGGGGTCCTACGAGCAGTACTTC
once,TRBJ2-2,TRBV28,-,CASKPGAFTGELFF,TGTGCCAGCAAACCGGGAGCATTCACCGGGGAGCTGTTTTTT
-,TRBJ2-3,TRBV19,-,CASNDFRVTDTQYF,TGTGCCAGTAATGACTTCCGTGTCACAGATACGCAGTATTTT
-,TRBJ2-1,TRBV30,-,CAWSVGGQYNEQFF,TGTGCCTGGAGTGTGGGGGGGCAATACAATGAGCAGTTCTTC
-,TRBJ1-1,TRBV27,-,CASSFGGPNTEAFF,TGTGCCAGCAGTTTCGGGGGCCCGAACACTGAAGCTTTCTTT
-,TRBJ2-3,TRBV4-1,TRBD2,CASSQRIAGGVTDTQYF,TGCGCCAGCAGCCAACGCATAGCGGGGGGGGTCACAGATACGCAGTATTTT
-,TRBJ2-1,TRBV13,TRBD2,CASSSSGRAMNEQFF,TGTGCCAGCAGCTCTAGCGGGAGGGCCATGAATGAGCAGTTCTTC
-,TRBJ1-1,TRBV20-1,-,CSAILNTEAFF,TGCAGTGCTATCCTGAACACTGAAGCTTTCTTT
-,TRBJ2-7,TRBV19,-,CASSPGQTYEQYF,TGTGCCAGTAGCCCCGGACAGACCTACGAGCAGTACTTC
once,TRBJ2-2,TRBV5-1,-,CASSQWIPGELFF,TGCGCCAGCAGCCAATGGATACCCGGGGAGCTGTTTTTT
once,TRBJ2-3,TRBV27,-,CASSGGGEGDTQYF,TGTGCCAGCAGCGGAGGGGGAGAGGGAGATACGCAGTATTTT
-,TRBJ2-7,TRBV5-1,-,CASSSTGPYEQYF,TGCGCCAGCAGCTCTACAGGGCCCTACGAGCAGTACTTC
-,TRBJ2-7,TRBV9,TRBD2,CASSEAGGPYEQYF,TGTGCCAGCAGCGAAGCGGGAGGGCCTTACGAGCAGTACTTC
-,TRBJ2-3,TRBV27,TRBD2,CASSFVSGSTDTQYF,TGTGCCAGCAGTTTCGTTAGCGGGAGCACAGATACGCAGTATTTT
-,TRBJ2-2,TRBV7-7,-,CASSSGTGNTGELFF,TGTGCCAGCAGTTCCGGGACGGGAAACACCGGGGAGCTGTTTTTT
-,TRBJ2-7,TRBV19,-,CASSPTEAYEQYF,TGTGCCAGTAGTCCTACGGAAGCCTACGAGCAGTACTTC
-,TRBJ1-4,TRBV27,-,CASSSYPTNEKLFF,TGTGCCAGCAGTTCTTATCCAACTAATGAAAAACTGTTTTTT
-,TRBJ2-7,TRBV19,-,CASSRQSAYEQYF,TGTGCCAGTAGTAGGCAGTCCGCCTACGAGCAGTACTTC
-,TRBJ2-2,TRBV7-9,-,CASSLLGELFF,TGTGCCAGCAGCTTACTTGGGGAGCTGTTTTTT
-,TRBJ1-1,TRBV5-1,TRBD1,CASRQDNTGDTEAFF,TGCGCCAGCAGACAAGACAATACAGGGGACACTGAAGCTTTCTTT
once,TRBJ2-7,TRBV5-4,-,CASSDPYEQYF,TGTGCCAGCAGTGACCCCTACGAGCAGTACTTC
-,TRBJ2-3,TRBV7-6,-,CASSLSLALSTDTQYF,TGTGCCAGCAGCTTAAGTCTAGCGCTGAGCACAGATACGCAGTATTTT
once,TRBJ1-4,TRBV2,-,CASSESKLFF,TGTGCCAGCAGTGAGTCAAAACTGTTTTTT
-,TRBJ2-7,TRBV5-6,-,CASSLYSSYEQYF,TGTGCCAGCAGCTTGTACAGTTCCTACGAGCAGTACTTC
-,TRBJ1-5,TRBV27,-,CASSLGGSQPQHF,TGTGCCAGCAGTTTAGGGGGGTCCCAGCCCCAGCATTTT
-,TRBJ2-1,TRBV28,-,CASSPTPRGHEQFF,TGTGCCAGCAGCCCAACTCCCAGGGGACATGAGCAGTTCTTC